Given below is one T cell receptor beta chain in context. This clonotype has more than one count but fewer than ten. Its target antigen remains unknown. No clone much larger than this one lies a single base away; base qualities are absent. The germline V gene encodes CDR1 MNHEY and CDR2 SVGAGI. V is reduced by 7 bases and J by 0 bases, leaving a spacing of 19 bases between them. The CDR3 covers 17 residues, taking in both the cysteine and the phenylalanine. The sequence is cut down to CDR3 DNA, 51 bases in frame from base 1. This sample is drawn from a study of T cell repertoires in cytomegalovirus infection (dated by TCRdb to between 2018 and 2021). Study-level background: Because public TCR beta signatures pointed to carriage of CMV infection together with the matching HLA type, the HLA type of each donor mattered for the analysis. Results and caveats for the whole study, not just this receptor: The ex vivo response was dominated by HLA-C-restricted CMV-specific TCR beta clonotypes, and the single most frequent clonotype in two of eight donors was supplied by these HLA-C-restricted clonotypes. Cumulative frequency of public TCR beta family members discriminated carriers of CMV infection plus the relevant HLA type in this cohort and an independent approximately 370-donor cohort.

Instrument on record: Illumina HiSeq 1500. In-frame beta chains were kept once TCRdb had trimmed the public reads at Q25 with fastp and called clones with MiXCR. Each CDR3 protein gets just one entry, which takes the most common genes and DNA from the rows behind it. A total of over 250,000 distinct CDR3 sequences appear in this sample, about 25% of them only once. The ten largest account for roughly 13% of the sample. Sequencing used PBMCs. The sequence derives from a human donor in good health (CMV status not recorded). Some clones in this sample may be carry-over from other donors' samples. This chain joins TRBV6-5 to TRBJ1-3; TRBD1 might be the D gene, on 6 matching bases. The CDR3 has the sequence CASKIYRDTYSGNTIYF. The DNA sequence is TGTGCCAGCAAGATCTACCGGGACACTTACTCTGGAAACACCATATATTTT.